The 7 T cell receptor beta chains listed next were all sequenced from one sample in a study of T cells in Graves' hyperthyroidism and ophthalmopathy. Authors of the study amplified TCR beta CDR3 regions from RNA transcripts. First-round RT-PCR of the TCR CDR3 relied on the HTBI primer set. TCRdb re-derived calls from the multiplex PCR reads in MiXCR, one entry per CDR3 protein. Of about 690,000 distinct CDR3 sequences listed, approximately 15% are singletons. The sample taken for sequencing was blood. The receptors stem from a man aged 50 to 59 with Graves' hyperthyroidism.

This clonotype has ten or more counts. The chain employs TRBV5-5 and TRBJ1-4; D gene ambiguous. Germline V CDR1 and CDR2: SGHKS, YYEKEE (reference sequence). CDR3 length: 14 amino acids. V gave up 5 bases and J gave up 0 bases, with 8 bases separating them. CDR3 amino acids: CASRSGATNEKLFF. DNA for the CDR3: TGTGCCAGCAGAAGTGGAGCAACTAATGAAAAACTGTTTTTT.

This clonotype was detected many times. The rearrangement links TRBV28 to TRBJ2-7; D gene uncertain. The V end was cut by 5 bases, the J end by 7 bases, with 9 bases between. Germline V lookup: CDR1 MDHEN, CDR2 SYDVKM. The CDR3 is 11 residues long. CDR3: CASSTVGEQYF. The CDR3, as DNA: TGTGCCAGCAGTACCGTGGGGGAGCAGTACTTC.

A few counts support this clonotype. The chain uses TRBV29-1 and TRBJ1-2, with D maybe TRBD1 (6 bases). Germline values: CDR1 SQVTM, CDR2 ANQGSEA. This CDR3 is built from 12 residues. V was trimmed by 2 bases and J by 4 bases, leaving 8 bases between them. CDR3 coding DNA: TGCAGCGTTGAAAGGGACACCTATGGCTACACCTTC. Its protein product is CSVERDTYGYTF.

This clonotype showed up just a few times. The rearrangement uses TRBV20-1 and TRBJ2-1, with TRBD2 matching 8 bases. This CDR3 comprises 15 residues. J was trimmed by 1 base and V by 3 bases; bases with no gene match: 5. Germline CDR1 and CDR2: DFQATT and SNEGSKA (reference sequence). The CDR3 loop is CSASEAGGSYNEQFF. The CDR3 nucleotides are TGCAGTGCTAGTGAGGCGGGAGGATCCTACAATGAGCAGTTCTTC.

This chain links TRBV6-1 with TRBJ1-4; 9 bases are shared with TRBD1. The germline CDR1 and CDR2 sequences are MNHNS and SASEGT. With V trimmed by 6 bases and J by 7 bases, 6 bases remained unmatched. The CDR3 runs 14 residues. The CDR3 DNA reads TGTGCCAGCAGAGACAGGGGGGGGAGTGAAAAACTGTTTTTT. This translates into CASRDRGGSEKLFF.

Here the CDR3 DNA reads TGTGCCAGCAGTTATATTGTGGGGGGGCTCAATCAGCCCCAGCATTTT. Translation: CASSYIVGGLNQPQHF. The rearrangement uses TRBV6-9 and TRBJ1-5; D possibly corresponds to TRBD1 (6 bases). Germline CDR1 MNHGY, CDR2 SVAAGI. Trimming removed 2 bases from V and 3 bases from J, with 14 bases in between. The CDR3 has 16 amino acids.

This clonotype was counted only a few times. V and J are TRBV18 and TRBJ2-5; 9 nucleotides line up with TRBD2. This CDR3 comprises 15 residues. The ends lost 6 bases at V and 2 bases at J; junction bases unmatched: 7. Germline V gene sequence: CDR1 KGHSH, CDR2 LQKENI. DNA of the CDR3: TGTGCCAGCTCCCAAAGGCTAGCGGGGCAAGAGACCCAGTACTTC. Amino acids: CASSQRLAGQETQYF.